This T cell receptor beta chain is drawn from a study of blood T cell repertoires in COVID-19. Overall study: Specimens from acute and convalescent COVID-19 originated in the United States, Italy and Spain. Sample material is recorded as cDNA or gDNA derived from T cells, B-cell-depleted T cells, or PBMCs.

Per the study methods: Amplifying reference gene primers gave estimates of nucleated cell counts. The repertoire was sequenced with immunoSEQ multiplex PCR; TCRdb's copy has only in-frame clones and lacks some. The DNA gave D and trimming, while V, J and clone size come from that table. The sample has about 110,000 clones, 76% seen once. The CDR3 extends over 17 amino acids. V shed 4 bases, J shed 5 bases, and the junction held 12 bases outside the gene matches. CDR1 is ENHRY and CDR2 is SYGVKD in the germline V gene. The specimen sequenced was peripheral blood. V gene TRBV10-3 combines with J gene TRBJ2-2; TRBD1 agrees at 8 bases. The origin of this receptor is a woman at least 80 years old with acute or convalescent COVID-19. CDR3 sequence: CAISAGGTGKSTGELFF. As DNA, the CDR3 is TGTGCCATCAGTGCCGGAGGGACAGGCAAATCAACCGGGGAGCTGTTTTTT.